The entry below describes one T cell receptor (beta chain). Its antigen remains unidentified. V lost 4 bases, J lost 0 bases, and 7 bases lay in between. Germline V gives CDR1 SNHLY, CDR2 FYNNEI. The CDR3 consists of 14 residues. The data were produced by immunoSEQ multiplex PCR, yet TCRdb's version contains in-frame clones alone and is incomplete. The data contain about 180,000 clones, 94% of them singletons. The entry originates in a study of T cell responses to AZD1222 COVID-19 vaccine. The study's findings and limits: Variant regions that are unmutated are reportedly the target of nearly half of spike-specific TCRs. Dominant at 160-218 and 743-854, vaccine-associated CD4 TCRs also spanned spike. No day 14 peak samples; only post-peak repertoires were characterized.

This sample comprised peripheral blood, obtained 28 days after the second AZD1222 dose. The clonotype comes from an adult who received the AZD1222 COVID-19 vaccine. The gene calls are TRBV2 and TRBJ2-1, with D uncertain. The CDR3 DNA follows: TGTGCCAGCAGTGTTAGGAGCTCCTACAATGAGCAGTTCTTC. As protein: CASSVRSSYNEQFF.